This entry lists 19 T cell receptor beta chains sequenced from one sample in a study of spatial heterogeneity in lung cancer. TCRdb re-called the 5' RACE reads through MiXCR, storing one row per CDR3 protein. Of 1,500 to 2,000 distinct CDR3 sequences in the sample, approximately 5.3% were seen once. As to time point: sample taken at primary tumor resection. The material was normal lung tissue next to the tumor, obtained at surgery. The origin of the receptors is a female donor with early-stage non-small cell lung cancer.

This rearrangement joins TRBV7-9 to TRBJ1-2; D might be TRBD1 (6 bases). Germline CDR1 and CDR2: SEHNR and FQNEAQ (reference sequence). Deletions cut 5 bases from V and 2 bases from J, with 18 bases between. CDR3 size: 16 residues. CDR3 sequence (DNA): TGTGCCAGCAGCATCGACCACAGGGTTTCAAACTATGGCTACACCTTC. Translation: CASSIDHRVSNYGYTF.

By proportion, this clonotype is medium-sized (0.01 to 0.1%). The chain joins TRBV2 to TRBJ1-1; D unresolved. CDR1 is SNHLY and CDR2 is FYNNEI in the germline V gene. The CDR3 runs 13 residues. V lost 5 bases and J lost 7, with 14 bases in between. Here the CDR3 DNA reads TGTGCCAGCAGTTCCTCGGCGCAGCTTGAAGCTTTCTTT. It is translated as CASSSSAQLEAFF.

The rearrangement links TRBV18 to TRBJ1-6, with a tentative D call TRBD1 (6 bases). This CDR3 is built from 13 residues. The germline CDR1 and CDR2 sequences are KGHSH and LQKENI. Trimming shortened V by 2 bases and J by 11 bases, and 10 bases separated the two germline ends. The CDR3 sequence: CASSPAGVPPLHF. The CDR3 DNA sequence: TGTGCCAGCTCACCAGCAGGGGTGCCACCCCTCCACTTT.

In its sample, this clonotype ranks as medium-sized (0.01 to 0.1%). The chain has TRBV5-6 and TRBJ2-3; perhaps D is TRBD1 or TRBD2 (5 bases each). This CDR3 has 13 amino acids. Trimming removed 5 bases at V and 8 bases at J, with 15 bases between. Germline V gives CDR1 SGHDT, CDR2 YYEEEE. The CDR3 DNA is TGTGCCAGCAGAGGTTGGGGGACGGCTACGCAGTATTTT. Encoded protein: CASRGWGTATQYF.

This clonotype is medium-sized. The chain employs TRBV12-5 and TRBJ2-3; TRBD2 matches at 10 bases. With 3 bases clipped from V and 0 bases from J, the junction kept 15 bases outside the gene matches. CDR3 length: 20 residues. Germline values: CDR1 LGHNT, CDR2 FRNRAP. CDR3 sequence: CASGFYTHSGGNISTDTQYF. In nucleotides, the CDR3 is TGTGCTAGTGGTTTTTACACCCATAGCGGGGGGAACATTAGCACAGATACGCAGTATTTT. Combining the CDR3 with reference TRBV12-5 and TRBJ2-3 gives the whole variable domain DARVTQTPRHKVTEMGQEVTMRCQPILGHNTVFWYRQTMMQGLELLAYFRNRAPLDDSGMPKDRFSAEMPDATLATLKIQPSEPRDSAVYFCASGFYTHSGGNISTDTQYFGPGTRLTVL.

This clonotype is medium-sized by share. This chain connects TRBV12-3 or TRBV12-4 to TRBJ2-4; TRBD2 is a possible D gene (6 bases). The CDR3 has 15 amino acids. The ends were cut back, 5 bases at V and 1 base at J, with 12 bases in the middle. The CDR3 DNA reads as TGTGCCAGCAGTGTAGAAGGGACTGCCAAAAACATTCAGTACTTC. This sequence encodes CASSVEGTAKNIQYF.

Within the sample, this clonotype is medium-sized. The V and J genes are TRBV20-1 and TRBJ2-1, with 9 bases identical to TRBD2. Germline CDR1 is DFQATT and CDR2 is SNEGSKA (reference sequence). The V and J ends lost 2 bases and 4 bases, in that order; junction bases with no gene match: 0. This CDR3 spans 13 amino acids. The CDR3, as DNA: TGCAGTGCTAGACTAGCGGGATACAATGAGCAGTTCTTC. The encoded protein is CSARLAGYNEQFF.

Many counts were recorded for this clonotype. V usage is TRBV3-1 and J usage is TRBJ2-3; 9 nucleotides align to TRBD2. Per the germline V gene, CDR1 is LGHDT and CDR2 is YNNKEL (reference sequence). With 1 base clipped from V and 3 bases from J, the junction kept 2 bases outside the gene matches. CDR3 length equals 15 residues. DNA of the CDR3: TGTGCCAGCAGCCAAGGCGGGGGGGAGACAGATACGCAGTATTTT. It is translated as CASSQGGGETDTQYF.

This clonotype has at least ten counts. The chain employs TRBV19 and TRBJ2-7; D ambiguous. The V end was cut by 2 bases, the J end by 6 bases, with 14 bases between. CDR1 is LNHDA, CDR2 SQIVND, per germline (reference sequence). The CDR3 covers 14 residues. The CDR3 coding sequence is TGTGCCAGTAGTATAAAGGAAGCCTGGACCGAGCAGTACTTC. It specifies CASSIKEAWTEQYF.

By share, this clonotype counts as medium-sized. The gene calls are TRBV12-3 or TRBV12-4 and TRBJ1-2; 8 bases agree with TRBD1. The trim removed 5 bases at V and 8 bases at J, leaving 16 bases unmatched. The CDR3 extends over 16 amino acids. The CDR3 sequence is CASSDKDRVEVRGYTF. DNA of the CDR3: TGTGCCAGCAGTGATAAGGACAGGGTAGAAGTACGAGGCTACACCTTC.

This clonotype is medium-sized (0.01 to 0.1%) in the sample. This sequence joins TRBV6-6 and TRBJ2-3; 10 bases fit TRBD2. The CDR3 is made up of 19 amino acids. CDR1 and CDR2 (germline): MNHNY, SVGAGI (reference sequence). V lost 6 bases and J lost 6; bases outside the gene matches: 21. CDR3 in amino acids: CASSRFQILSGGTEDTQYF. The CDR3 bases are TGTGCCAGCAGCCGCTTCCAAATACTTAGCGGGGGGACGGAGGATACGCAGTATTTT.

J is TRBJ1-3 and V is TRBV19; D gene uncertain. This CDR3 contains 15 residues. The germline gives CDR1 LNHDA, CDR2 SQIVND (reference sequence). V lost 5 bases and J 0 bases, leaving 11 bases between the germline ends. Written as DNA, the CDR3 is TGTGCCAGTAGTGCTCACAGCCTCTCTGGAAACACCATATATTTT. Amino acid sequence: CASSAHSLSGNTIYF.

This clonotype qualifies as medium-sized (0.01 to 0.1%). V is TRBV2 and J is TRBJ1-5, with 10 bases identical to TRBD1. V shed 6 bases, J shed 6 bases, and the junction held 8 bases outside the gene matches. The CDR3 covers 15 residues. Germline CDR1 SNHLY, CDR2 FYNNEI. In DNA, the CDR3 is TGTGCCAGCAGCGGCACAGGGGACAGGGGTCAGCCCCAGCATTTT. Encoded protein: CASSGTGDRGQPQHF.

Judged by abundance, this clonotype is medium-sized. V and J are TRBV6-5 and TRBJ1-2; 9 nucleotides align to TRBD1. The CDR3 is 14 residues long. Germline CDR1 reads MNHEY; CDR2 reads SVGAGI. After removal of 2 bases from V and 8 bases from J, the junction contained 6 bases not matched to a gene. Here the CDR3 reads CASSYTGTGQGYTF. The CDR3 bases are TGTGCCAGCAGTTACACCGGGACAGGGCAAGGCTACACCTTC.

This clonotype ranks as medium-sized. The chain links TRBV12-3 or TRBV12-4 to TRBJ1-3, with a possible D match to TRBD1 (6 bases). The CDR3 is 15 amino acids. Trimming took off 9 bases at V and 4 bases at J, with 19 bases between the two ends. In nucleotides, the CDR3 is TGTGCCAGTAAGGAGGGGGGTAGAGTCGGAAACACCATATATTTT. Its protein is CASKEGGRVGNTIYF.

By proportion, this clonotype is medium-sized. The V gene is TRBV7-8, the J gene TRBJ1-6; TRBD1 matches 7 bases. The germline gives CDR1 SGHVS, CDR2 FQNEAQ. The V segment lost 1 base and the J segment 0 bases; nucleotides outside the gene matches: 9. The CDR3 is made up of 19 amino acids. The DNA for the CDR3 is TGTGCCAGCAGCTTAGATCCCGGGACAGAGAGCTCCTATAATTCACCCCTCCACTTT. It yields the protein CASSLDPGTESSYNSPLHF.

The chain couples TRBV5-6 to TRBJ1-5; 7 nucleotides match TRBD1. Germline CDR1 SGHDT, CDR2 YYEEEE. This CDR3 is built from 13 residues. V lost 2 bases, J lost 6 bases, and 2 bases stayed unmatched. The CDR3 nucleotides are TGTGCCAGCAGCTTAACAGGGGCTCAGCCCCAGCATTTT. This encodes CASSLTGAQPQHF.

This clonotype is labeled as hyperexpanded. The CDR3 here is CASSYQGVAEAFF. CDR3 bases: TGTGCCAGCAGTTACCAGGGGGTTGCTGAAGCTTTCTTT. The chain recombines TRBV6-5 with TRBJ1-1; 7 positions match TRBD1. Trimming at V came to 2 bases and at J to 6 bases, leaving 3 bases not matched to a gene. CDR3 length: 13 residues. Germline loops: CDR1 MNHEY, CDR2 SVGAGI.

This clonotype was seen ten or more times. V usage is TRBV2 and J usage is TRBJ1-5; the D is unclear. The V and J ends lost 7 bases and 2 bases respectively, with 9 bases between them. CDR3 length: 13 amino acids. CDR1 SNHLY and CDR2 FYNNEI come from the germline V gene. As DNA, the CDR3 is TGTGCCAGCAAGGGAGTAGGCAATCAGCCCCAGCATTTT. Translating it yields CASKGVGNQPQHF.